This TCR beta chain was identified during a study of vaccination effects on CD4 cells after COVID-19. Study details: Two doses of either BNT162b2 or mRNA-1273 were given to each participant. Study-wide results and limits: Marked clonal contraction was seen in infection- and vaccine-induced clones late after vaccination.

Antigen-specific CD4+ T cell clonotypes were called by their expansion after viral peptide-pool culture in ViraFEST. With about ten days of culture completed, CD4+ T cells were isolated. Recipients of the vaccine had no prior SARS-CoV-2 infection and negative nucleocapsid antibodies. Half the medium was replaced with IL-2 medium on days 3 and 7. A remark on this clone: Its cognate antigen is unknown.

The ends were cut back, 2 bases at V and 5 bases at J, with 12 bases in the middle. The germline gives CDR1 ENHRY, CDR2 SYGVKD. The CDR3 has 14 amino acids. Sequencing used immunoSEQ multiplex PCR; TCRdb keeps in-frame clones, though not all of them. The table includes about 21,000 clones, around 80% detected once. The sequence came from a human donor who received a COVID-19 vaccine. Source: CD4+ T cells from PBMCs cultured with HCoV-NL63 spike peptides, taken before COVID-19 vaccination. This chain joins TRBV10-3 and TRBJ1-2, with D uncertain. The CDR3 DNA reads TGTGCCATCAGTGAGGCCGGAGGGCAGTATGGCTACACCTTC. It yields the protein CAISEAGGQYGYTF.